Shown below are 30 T cell receptor beta chains from a single sample sequenced in a study of blood T cell repertoires in COVID-19. Assay: immunoSEQ multiplex PCR; the TCRdb copy retains only in-frame clones and omits some. The sample shows 150,000 to 200,000 clones, around 73% of them seen only once. The sequenced material came from PBMCs or T cells enriched from blood (not recorded which). These receptors originate from a woman aged 50 to 60 who had recovered from COVID-19.

The rearrangement joins TRBV28 to TRBJ1-3; a possible D gene is TRBD1 (5 bases). CDR3 length equals 15 residues. Germline V gene data show CDR1 as MDHEN and CDR2 as SYDVKM. Trimming took 5 bases from V and 4 from J, leaving 15 bases between them. CDR3 region: CASSQAGISGNTIYF. For the CDR3, the DNA is TGTGCCAGCAGTCAAGCAGGGATTTCCGGAAACACCATATATTTT.

The V call is TRBV5-6, the J call TRBJ1-2; tentatively, D is TRBD1 (5 bases). Germline assignment: CDR1 SGHDT and CDR2 YYEEEE. CDR3 length: 15 residues. V gave up 0 bases and J gave up 7 bases, with 16 bases separating them. Here the CDR3 reads CASSLDNTGSRGYTF. CDR3 nucleotides: TGTGCCAGCAGCTTGGATAATACAGGATCCCGTGGCTACACCTTC.

This rearrangement joins TRBV6-2 or TRBV6-3 to TRBJ1-4; D uncertain. With 6 bases removed from V and 12 bases from J, the gap between germline ends came to 17 bases. Germline V gives CDR1 MNHEY, CDR2 SVGEGT. CDR3 length: 13 amino acids. CDR3 coding DNA: TGTGCCAGCAGCGACCCGGGAGCGGAGGAACTGTTTTTT. It is translated as CASSDPGAEELFF.

The chain carries TRBV11-2 and TRBJ1-3; TRBD1 might be the D (5 bases). V was cut by 5 bases and J by 1 base, with 9 bases left in between. Looked up from germline, CDR1 is SGHAT and CDR2 is FQNNGV. The CDR3 is made up of 14 amino acids. CDR3 amino acids: CASSPGTSGNTIYF. In nucleotides, the CDR3 is TGTGCCAGCAGCCCCGGGACTTCTGGAAACACCATATATTTT.

The rearrangement uses TRBV6-5 and TRBJ2-7; unclear D gene. The germline V gene encodes CDR1 MNHEY and CDR2 SVGAGI. With 10 bases removed from V and 13 bases from J, the gap between germline ends came to 20 bases. The CDR3 consists of 11 residues. The CDR3: CATKDTPQYYF. The CDR3 nucleotides read TGTGCCACAAAAGACACCCCCCAGTATTACTTC.

V usage is TRBV3-1 (or the pseudogene TRBV3-2) and J usage is TRBJ1-1; D perhaps matches TRBD1 (6 bases). V dropped 1 base and J dropped 1 base, with 16 bases sitting between them. The CDR3 extends over 17 amino acids. CDR1 LGHDT and CDR2 YNNKEL come from the germline V gene (reference sequence). CDR3 sequence: CASSQVGGRGPNTEAFF. DNA for the CDR3: TGTGCCAGCAGCCAAGTTGGGGGGCGGGGGCCGAACACTGAAGCTTTCTTT.

This chain uses TRBV27 with TRBJ1-2; possibly TRBD1 for D (5 bases). Germline CDR1 is MNHEY and CDR2 is SMNVEV (reference sequence). The CDR3 totals 12 residues. The V end lost 2 bases, the J end lost 11 bases, and 12 bases lay between the germline ends. CDR3 DNA sequence: TGTGCCAGCAGTTTAAAGGGGAGGATGTACACCTTC. It translates to CASSLKGRMYTF.

This chain connects TRBV28 to TRBJ1-5; the D gene is possibly TRBD1 (6 bases). This CDR3 contains 16 residues. Germline CDR1 is MDHEN and CDR2 is SYDVKM. With 7 bases removed from V and 2 bases from J, the gap between germline ends came to 18 bases. The DNA of the CDR3 is TGTGCCAGCAACATAGCGGGGGCATTAGGCAATCAGCCCCAGCATTTT. Translating it yields CASNIAGALGNQPQHF.

V gene TRBV9 combines with J gene TRBJ2-2; 9 nucleotides match TRBD1. The CDR3 contains 16 residues. V lost 0 bases and J lost 4; bases outside the gene matches: 4. Germline V gene data show CDR1 as SGDLS and CDR2 as YYNGEE. The CDR3 DNA sequence: TGTGCCAGCAGCGTAGGGGGACAGGGAGCCACCGGGGAGCTGTTTTTT. Translated, it gives CASSVGGQGATGELFF.

In nucleotides, the CDR3 is TGCAGCGTCGCCCATGTTCGCTCCGGGAACCAGAGCCTTTACGAGCAGTACTTC. Residues: CSVAHVRSGNQSLYEQYF. The V and J genes are TRBV29-1 and TRBJ2-7, with a tentative D call TRBD2 (5 bases). The CDR3 length is 18 residues. The germline gives CDR1 SQVTM, CDR2 ANQGSEA. V was shortened by 6 bases and J by 4 bases, with 31 bases between the two germline ends.

This clone was seen a single time. V is TRBV7-9 and J is TRBJ1-4; maybe TRBD1 (5 bases). This CDR3 region has 16 residues. Trimming shortened V by 3 bases and J by 2 bases, and 13 bases separated the two germline ends. Germline V gene data show CDR1 as SEHNR and CDR2 as FQNEAQ (reference sequence). The CDR3 sequence: CASSFAGGRTNEKLFF. As DNA, the CDR3 is TGTGCCAGCAGCTTTGCCGGGGGTCGGACTAATGAAAAACTGTTTTTT. Full variable domain (outside the CDR3, taken from reference TRBV7-9 and TRBJ1-4): DTGVSQNPRHKITKRGQNVTFRCDPISEHNRLYWYRQTLGQGPEFLTYFQNEAQLEKSRLLSDRFSAERPKGSFSTLEIQRTEQGDSAMYLCASSFAGGRTNEKLFFGSGTQLSVL.

The genes are TRBV6-5 and TRBJ1-1; the D gene is possibly TRBD1 (6 bases). Germline V gives CDR1 MNHEY, CDR2 SVGAGI. V was shortened by 2 bases and J by 5 bases, with 9 bases between the two germline ends. The CDR3 covers 13 residues. CDR3 amino acids: CASSYKGGTEAFF. CDR3 coding DNA: TGTGCCAGCAGTTACAAGGGGGGGACTGAAGCTTTCTTT.

This clone came up once. V and J are TRBV5-1 and TRBJ1-1; 7 bases are shared with TRBD1. J gave up 4 bases and V 3 bases, and 12 bases lay outside the gene matches. CDR1 and CDR2 from the germline V gene are SGHRS and YFSETQ. The CDR3 extends over 16 amino acids. The CDR3 coding sequence is TGCGCCAGCAGCTGGAGTCCCCAAGGGGGCCCCACTGAAGCTTTCTTT. Translation gives CASSWSPQGGPTEAFF. The whole variable domain, remainder taken from reference TRBV5-1 and TRBJ1-1, is KAGVTQTPRYLIKTRGQQVTLSCSPISGHRSVSWYQQTPGQGLQFLFEYFSETQRNKGNFPGRFSGRQFSNSRSEMNVSTLELGDSALYLCASSWSPQGGPTEAFFGQGTRLTVV.

The chain carries TRBV15 and TRBJ1-5, with D possibly matching TRBD1 (5 bases). The CDR3 length is 15 residues. In germline, CDR1 is LNHNV, CDR2 YYDKDF (reference sequence). V lost 0 bases to trimming and J lost 5 bases, with 11 bases between them. The CDR3 nucleotides are TGTGCCACCAGCAGAGATCGACAGAACTATCAGCCCCAGCATTTT. Translated: CATSRDRQNYQPQHF.

CDR3 DNA: TGTGCCAGCAGCCAAGATCCGGGGGAATCGACTGGAAACACCATATATTTT. Protein sequence: CASSQDPGESTGNTIYF. The rearrangement joins TRBV4-2 to TRBJ1-3; D possibly corresponds to TRBD1 (5 bases). The V and J ends lost 0 bases and 2 bases respectively, with 14 bases between them. This CDR3 contains 17 residues. Germline lookup yields CDR1 LGHNA and CDR2 YNFKEQ.

The chain links TRBV6-2 or TRBV6-3 to TRBJ2-1; 9 bases map to TRBD2. CDR1 MNHEY and CDR2 SVGEGT come from the germline V gene. The CDR3 extends over 17 amino acids. V shed 5 bases and J 5 bases; nucleotides not matched to a gene: 13. The CDR3 DNA follows: TGTGCCAGCAGTAGCCTCCCCTCTAGCGGGAATAACAATGAGCAGTTCTTC. Translation gives CASSSLPSSGNNNEQFF.

This rearrangement joins TRBV19 to TRBJ2-2, with 8 bases lining up with TRBD1. Germline V gene sequence: CDR1 LNHDA, CDR2 SQIVND (reference sequence). This CDR3 contains 18 residues. With V trimmed by 6 bases and J by 5 bases, 17 bases remained unmatched. This CDR3 reads CASRPTGAGTGQTGELFF. CDR3 DNA sequence: TGTGCCAGTAGGCCGACAGGGGCAGGGACTGGCCAGACCGGGGAGCTGTTTTTT.

The chain carries TRBV5-4 and TRBJ1-1; TRBD1 is a possible D gene (6 bases). Trimming pared 4 bases from V and 3 bases from J, leaving 16 bases between. CDR3 length: 15 amino acids. CDR1 is SGHNT and CDR2 is YYREEE in the germline V gene (reference sequence). CDR3 in amino acids: CASSPGQQGYTEAFF. DNA of the CDR3: TGTGCCAGCAGCCCCGGACAGCAGGGTTACACTGAAGCTTTCTTT.

The V and J genes are TRBV4-2 and TRBJ2-5; D is uncertain. Germline V gene sequence: CDR1 LGHNA, CDR2 YNFKEQ. CDR3 length: 13 amino acids. With 1 base removed from V and 3 bases from J, the gap between germline ends came to 6 bases. The CDR3 DNA follows: TGTGCCAGCAGCCAAGGCTCTAAAGAGACCCAGTACTTC. As protein: CASSQGSKETQYF.

This chain connects TRBV5-8 to TRBJ1-6, with D possibly TRBD1 on 6 matching bases. V lost 5 bases and J lost 7, with 16 bases in between. The CDR3 is 15 residues long. Germline V gives CDR1 SGHTS, CDR2 YDEGEE. The CDR3 DNA is TGTGCCAGCAGATCTGGACAGTCAATGAATTCACCCCTCCACTTT. Encoded protein: CASRSGQSMNSPLHF.

There are a few counts of this clone. This chain joins TRBV5-8 and TRBJ2-7; 11 positions agree with TRBD2. This CDR3 has 15 residues. With 4 bases clipped from V and 7 bases from J, the junction kept 10 bases outside the gene matches. The germline V gene has CDR1 SGHTS and CDR2 YDEGEE. CDR3 residues: CASSPLAGGVGEQYF. In DNA form, the CDR3 reads TGTGCCAGCAGCCCCCTAGCGGGAGGAGTGGGGGAGCAGTACTTC.

This sequence joins TRBV4-2 and TRBJ2-7, with D maybe TRBD2 (6 bases). The germline V and J ends were trimmed by 3 bases and 7 bases, with 16 bases remaining between them. The CDR3 sequence is 14 residues long. The V gene's germline CDR1 is LGHNA and CDR2 YNFKEQ. CDR3 nucleotides: TGTGCCAGCAGCCAGGGACTGAGCCCCGGGGAGCAGTACTTC. It codes for CASSQGLSPGEQYF.

The chain combines TRBV15 with TRBJ1-3; D ambiguous. Trimming stripped 3 bases from V and 2 bases from J, with 14 bases between. CDR3 size: 16 residues. CDR1 and CDR2 from the germline V gene are LNHNV and YYDKDF (reference sequence). The CDR3: CATSRRGSGTGNTIYF. CDR3 nucleotide sequence: TGTGCCACCAGCAGGCGGGGTAGTGGGACTGGAAACACCATATATTTT.

This clone was found a few times. V gene TRBV19 combines with J gene TRBJ2-2; unclear D gene. Germline CDR1 reads LNHDA; CDR2 reads SQIVND (reference sequence). This CDR3 contains 10 residues. V lost 9 bases, J lost 3 bases, and 2 bases lay in between. CDR3 nucleotides: TGTGCCAGCTACACCGGGGAGCTGTTTTTT. This gives the protein CASYTGELFF.

The chain recombines TRBV28 with TRBJ2-3, with D unclear. Germline V gene sequence: CDR1 MDHEN, CDR2 SYDVKM. The CDR3 sequence is 19 residues long. V was cut by 3 bases and J by 0 bases, with 22 bases left in between. CDR3 DNA sequence: TGTGCCAGCAGTTTTACCTCCTTCTCGACGGAGTTCAGCACAGATACGCAGTATTTT. It codes for CASSFTSFSTEFSTDTQYF.

This sequence joins TRBV4-3 and TRBJ2-6, with unresolved D. Trimming cost V 2 bases and J 0 bases, with 5 bases left between them. This CDR3 region has 15 residues. CDR1 and CDR2 from the germline V gene are LGHNA and YSLEER. The CDR3 nucleotides read TGCGCCAGCAGCCAAATTAGCTCTGGGGCCAACGTCCTGACTTTC. Amino acids: CASSQISSGANVLTF.

This clone has only one observation. The CDR3, as DNA: TGTGCCAGCACCTCAGGGGGCCTGGGCGATTCACCCCTCCACTTT. Its translation: CASTSGGLGDSPLHF. V gene TRBV18 combines with J gene TRBJ1-6, with TRBD1 matching 8 bases. The CDR3 is 15 amino acids. Germline V gene data show CDR1 as KGHSH and CDR2 as LQKENI. The junction had 11 bases not matched to a gene; V was cut back by 8 bases and J by 8 bases. The full variable domain, in which reference TRBV18 and TRBJ1-6 provide the parts outside the CDR3, is NAGVMQNPRHLVRRRGQEARLRCSPMKGHSHVYWYRQLPEEGLKFMVYLQKENIIDESGMPKERFSAEFPKEGPSILRIQQVVRGDSAAYFCASTSGGLGDSPLHFGNGTRLTVT.

The rearrangement joins TRBV28 to TRBJ2-7, with TRBD1 matching 8 bases. The CDR3 consists of 17 residues. The trim removed 3 bases at V and 4 bases at J, leaving 14 bases unmatched. The germline V gene has CDR1 MDHEN and CDR2 SYDVKM. CDR3 sequence reads: CASSFPEGQGRGYEQYF. CDR3 sequence (DNA): TGTGCCAGCAGTTTTCCCGAAGGACAGGGTAGGGGGTACGAGCAGTACTTC.

The rearrangement joins TRBV19 to TRBJ2-7; 9 bases agree with TRBD1. From germline, CDR1 is LNHDA and CDR2 SQIVND (reference sequence). CDR3 length: 18 amino acids. J was trimmed by 2 bases and V by 6 bases; bases with no gene match: 17. This chain's CDR3 is CASSHRDRDLGRAYEQYF. The DNA of the CDR3 is TGTGCCAGTAGCCACCGGGACAGGGATTTGGGAAGGGCCTACGAGCAGTACTTC.

The chain has TRBV13 and TRBJ2-7; 7 nucleotides align to TRBD2. Per the germline V gene, CDR1 is PRHDT and CDR2 is FYEKMQ (reference sequence). Trimming at V came to 5 bases and at J to 2 bases, leaving 15 bases not matched to a gene. The CDR3 spans 17 residues. CDR3 bases: TGTGCCAGCAGCCCAAATTACAACCGGGACTACGCCTACGAGCAGTACTTC. Its translation: CASSPNYNRDYAYEQYF. The complete variable domain, with remaining parts taken from reference TRBV13 and TRBJ2-7, reads AAGVIQSPRHLIKEKRETATLKCYPIPRHDTVYWYQQGPGQDPQFLISFYEKMQSDKGSIPDRFSAQQFSDYHSELNMSSLELGDSALYFCASSPNYNRDYAYEQYFGPGTRLTVT.